Following are 13 T cell receptor beta chains from one sample sequenced in a study of Ad26.COV2.S vaccination and SARS-CoV-2 variants. TCRdb's copy holds only in-frame clones and misses some; the assay was immunoSEQ multiplex PCR. The sample holds about 680,000 clones, 70% to 90% seen once. As for treatment: some 20 received Ad26.COV2.S at low or high dose, single or two shots; about 5 received placebo; per-sample allocation not given. Sampling was performed 63 days after the first vaccine or placebo injection. The sequencing here drew on peripheral blood, taken in a trial of Ad26.COV2.S vaccine versus placebo. The receptors here all came from a person aged 18-60 years who received the Ad26.COV2.S COVID-19 vaccine or a placebo.

Comment on this clone: Other DNA sequences of this sample code for an identical CDR3. The chain carries TRBV2 and TRBJ2-7; no firm D call. Germline V CDR1 and CDR2: SNHLY, FYNNEI. This CDR3 is 11 amino acids long. V lost 8 bases, J lost 3 bases, and 8 bases lay in between. CDR3 sequence (DNA): TGTGCCAGCTCGGGCAGCTACGAGCAGTACTTC. As protein: CASSGSYEQYF. The whole variable domain, filled in from reference TRBV2 and TRBJ2-7, reads EPEVTQTPSHQVTQMGQEVILRCVPISNHLYFYWYRQILGQKVEFLVSFYNNEISEKSEIFDDQFSVERPDGSNFTLKIRSTKLEDSAMYFCASSGSYEQYFGPGTRLTVT.

The CDR3 DNA reads TGTGCCAGCACCTTTAGGGGGACAGGGACTACGCAGCAGTACTTC. Translated: CASTFRGTGTTQQYF. The J gene is TRBJ2-7, the V gene TRBV5-8; TRBD1 matches at 9 bases. The CDR3 runs 15 residues. V shed 6 bases and J 8 bases; nucleotides not matched to a gene: 15. Germline assignment: CDR1 SGHTS and CDR2 YDEGEE.

V gene TRBV5-1 combines with J gene TRBJ2-6; maybe TRBD1 (5 bases). This CDR3 contains 17 residues. The ends were cut back, 0 bases at V and 0 bases at J, with 10 bases in the middle. Per germline, CDR1 SGHRS and CDR2 YFSETQ. CDR3 sequence: CASSLGQTVSGANVLTF. The CDR3 DNA reads as TGCGCCAGCAGCTTGGGACAGACCGTCTCTGGGGCCAACGTCCTGACTTTC.

Concerning this clone: The identical CDR3 is also encoded by other nucleotide sequences in the sample. The chain carries TRBV5-5 and TRBJ1-3, with D possibly being TRBD1 (6 bases). Germline CDR1 reads SGHKS; CDR2 reads YYEKEE (reference sequence). This CDR3 has 15 amino acids. The ends were cut back, 3 bases at V and 2 bases at J, with 12 bases in the middle. The CDR3 nucleotides are TGTGCCAGCAGCTCGACAGGAGGGGCTGGAAACACCATATATTTT. Amino acid sequence: CASSSTGGAGNTIYF.

This clone was seen only once. This rearrangement joins TRBV6-2 or TRBV6-3 to TRBJ2-7, with a tentative D call TRBD1 (5 bases). This CDR3 comprises 16 residues. The V end lost 4 bases, the J end lost 5 bases, and 21 bases lay between the germline ends. Germline CDR1 and CDR2: MNHEY and SVGEGT. CDR3 in amino acids: CASSSPDSAGLDEQYF. The CDR3 DNA is TGTGCCAGCAGTTCCCCCGACAGTGCCGGGTTGGACGAGCAGTACTTC.

This clone was observed a handful of times. The V and J genes are TRBV20-1 and TRBJ1-5; unclear D gene. The V gene's germline CDR1 is DFQATT and CDR2 SNEGSKA (reference sequence). CDR3 length: 13 residues. V lost 3 bases and J lost 5, with 11 bases in between. The CDR3: CSASRQSDQPQHF. CDR3 in DNA: TGCAGTGCTAGTAGGCAGTCGGATCAGCCCCAGCATTTT.

The V call is TRBV19, the J call TRBJ1-6; no firm D call. This CDR3 is built from 15 residues. The V end was cut by 7 bases, the J end by 0 bases, with 10 bases between. CDR1 is LNHDA, CDR2 SQIVND, per germline (reference sequence). The CDR3 nucleotides read TGTGCCAGTAAAGTCAAGAGCTCCTATAATTCACCCCTCCACTTT. Its translation: CASKVKSSYNSPLHF.

The CDR3 loop is CASSLMAANTEAFF. The CDR3, as DNA: TGTGCCAGCAGCCTGATGGCGGCGAACACTGAAGCTTTCTTT. The chain joins TRBV11-2 to TRBJ1-1, with D hard to call. V gave up 5 bases and J gave up 1 base, with 11 bases separating them. The CDR3 covers 14 residues. In germline, CDR1 is SGHAT, CDR2 FQNNGV. Based on the CDR3 plus reference TRBV11-2 and TRBJ1-1, the full variable domain is EAGVAQSPRYKIIEKRQSVAFWCNPISGHATLYWYQQILGQGPKLLIQFQNNGVVDDSQLPKDRFSAERLKGVDSTLKIQPAKLEDSAVYLCASSLMAANTEAFFGQGTRLTVV.

The rearrangement links TRBV6-5 to TRBJ1-3, with D unresolved. Looked up from germline, CDR1 is MNHEY and CDR2 is SVGAGI. Trimming left V 2 bases short and J 0 bases short, with 5 bases between. The CDR3 totals 14 residues. The CDR3 DNA reads as TGTGCCAGCAGTTACGGCCTCTCTGGAAACACCATATATTTT. It encodes CASSYGLSGNTIYF.

This clone was picked up one time. The rearrangement joins TRBV11-2 to TRBJ1-5; 8 nucleotides align to TRBD1. V lost 1 base to trimming and J lost 6 bases; unmatched junction nucleotides: 2. Germline CDR1 is SGHAT and CDR2 is FQNNGV. The CDR3 is 14 residues long. CDR3 bases: TGTGCCAGCAGCTTAGGCAGGGGGCTTCAGCCCCAGCATTTT. It codes for CASSLGRGLQPQHF. Using reference TRBV11-2 and TRBJ1-5 for the parts outside the CDR3, the full variable domain is EAGVAQSPRYKIIEKRQSVAFWCNPISGHATLYWYQQILGQGPKLLIQFQNNGVVDDSQLPKDRFSAERLKGVDSTLKIQPAKLEDSAVYLCASSLGRGLQPQHFGDGTRLSIL.

The chain links TRBV6-5 to TRBJ2-7; 11 bases align to TRBD1. V dropped 4 bases and J dropped 6; count of bases not matched to a gene: 11. The CDR3 has 16 amino acids. Per germline, CDR1 MNHEY and CDR2 SVGAGI. The CDR3 region is CASSFFLGQGAVEQYF. CDR3 bases: TGTGCCAGCAGTTTCTTCCTCGGACAGGGGGCGGTCGAGCAGTACTTC.

The V and J genes are TRBV14 and TRBJ2-7; the D is unclear. Per the germline V gene, CDR1 is SGHDN and CDR2 is FVKESK. This CDR3 contains 12 residues. The germline V and J ends were trimmed by 4 bases and 6 bases, with 10 bases remaining between them. The CDR3 sequence: CASSLRWGEQYF. The DNA for the CDR3 is TGTGCCAGCAGCCTGCGGTGGGGCGAGCAGTACTTC.

The V gene is TRBV10-3, the J gene TRBJ1-5; the D is unclear. Trimming stripped 0 bases from V and 2 bases from J, with 11 bases between. In germline, CDR1 is ENHRY, CDR2 SYGVKD. This CDR3 contains 16 residues. The CDR3 coding sequence is TGTGCCATCAGTGAGTCCGAGGGCGCCGGCAATCAGCCCCAGCATTTT. Encoded protein: CAISESEGAGNQPQHF.